Below are 15 T cell receptor beta chains sequenced from a single sample in a study of cytotoxic CD8 clonotypes in ibrutinib-treated CLL. Generated by immunoSEQ multiplex PCR, the TCRdb table keeps only in-frame clones and is missing some. The table has 35,000 to 55,000 clones, about 70% seen once; the top ten hold 13%. Material: PBMCs, obtained after 12 months of ibrutinib treatment. These receptors all stem from a human donor with chronic lymphocytic leukemia.

This chain uses TRBV5-8 with TRBJ2-7; D perhaps matches TRBD2 (5 bases). Trimming took 2 bases from V and 2 from J, leaving 8 bases between them. Germline CDR1 reads SGHTS; CDR2 reads YDEGEE. The CDR3 extends over 13 amino acids. The CDR3 reads CASSFLGAYEQYF. The DNA for the CDR3 is TGTGCCAGCAGCTTCTTGGGAGCCTACGAGCAGTACTTC.

This clone was picked up one time. The chain carries TRBV9 and TRBJ2-2, with D possibly being TRBD2 (6 bases). This CDR3 has 16 amino acids. V was trimmed by 0 bases and J by 2 bases, leaving 11 bases between them. Germline assignment: CDR1 SGDLS and CDR2 YYNGEE. The CDR3 loop is CASSVALARNTGELFF. CDR3 in DNA: TGTGCCAGCAGCGTAGCCCTAGCGAGAAACACCGGGGAGCTGTTTTTT.

V usage is TRBV27 and J usage is TRBJ2-7, with a weak D call TRBD2 (5 bases). Germline CDR1 reads MNHEY; CDR2 reads SMNVEV (reference sequence). There are 15 residues in the CDR3. V dropped 4 bases and J dropped 6 bases, with 19 bases sitting between them. The CDR3 spells CASSSRGRSEGEQYF. The DNA for the CDR3 is TGTGCCAGCAGTTCCAGAGGACGATCCGAGGGCGAGCAGTACTTC.

V and J are TRBV28 and TRBJ1-2; D not resolved. This CDR3 spans 13 amino acids. Trimming stripped 3 bases from V and 5 bases from J, with 10 bases between. Germline V CDR1 and CDR2: MDHEN, SYDVKM. The CDR3 loop reads CASSFRGFYGYTF. CDR3 nucleotide sequence: TGTGCCAGCAGTTTCCGGGGTTTTTATGGCTACACCTTC.

This chain uses TRBV11-2 with TRBJ1-2; D gene ambiguous. The ends were cut back, 1 base at V and 4 bases at J, with 10 bases in the middle. Germline assignment: CDR1 SGHAT and CDR2 FQNNGV. The CDR3 contains 14 residues. DNA for the CDR3: TGTGCCAGCAGCTTAGGTCCAGTCGTCTATGGCTACACCTTC. Its protein is CASSLGPVVYGYTF.

The V and J genes are TRBV7-2 and TRBJ2-7; D not resolved. Trimming removed 5 bases from V and 2 bases from J, with 13 bases in between. Germline V gene sequence: CDR1 SGHTA, CDR2 FQGNSA. CDR3 size: 14 residues. DNA of the CDR3: TGTGCCAGCAGCCTACCCATAAATCCCTACGAGCAGTACTTC. Translated, it gives CASSLPINPYEQYF.

The sample holds a few counts of this clone. The chain joins TRBV6-5 to TRBJ2-2, with a weak D call TRBD2 (5 bases). The CDR3 loop spans 13 amino acids. Per germline, CDR1 MNHEY and CDR2 SVGAGI. The V and J ends lost 6 bases and 6 bases respectively, with 11 bases between them. CDR3 protein: CASRITGSGELFF. DNA for the CDR3: TGTGCCAGCAGGATTACGGGGTCCGGGGAGCTGTTTTTT.

The chain carries TRBV7-2 and TRBJ1-4, with D perhaps matching TRBD1 (6 bases). This CDR3 is 13 amino acids long. The V end lost 1 base, the J end lost 10 bases, and 10 bases lay between the germline ends. CDR1 and CDR2 from the germline V gene are SGHTA and FQGNSA. CDR3 sequence: CASSLEGGRKLFF. The CDR3 coding sequence is TGTGCCAGCAGCTTAGAAGGGGGACGAAAACTGTTTTTT.

The rearrangement joins TRBV19 to TRBJ2-2; TRBD1 might be the D (6 bases). Per germline, CDR1 LNHDA and CDR2 SQIVND (reference sequence). Trimming took off 7 bases at V and 3 bases at J, with 12 bases between the two ends. This CDR3 is 14 amino acids long. CDR3 bases: TGTGCCAGTACAACCAGGGGATACACCGGGGAGCTGTTTTTT. Amino acids: CASTTRGYTGELFF.

As concerns this clone: Sequence at one end of the junction differs from germline and may be a read error. The chain has TRBV7-7 and TRBJ2-5; D gene unclear. The germline V gene encodes CDR1 SSHAT and CDR2 FNYEAQ (reference sequence). The CDR3 is 13 amino acids. CDR3 nucleotide sequence: TGTGCTAGCAGCTTAGACTTTAGAGAGACCCAGTACTTC. It encodes CASSLDFRETQYF.

The V and J genes are TRBV30 and TRBJ2-1; D is perhaps TRBD1 (5 bases). V was shortened by 3 bases and J by 2 bases, with 11 bases between the two germline ends. The CDR3 is 14 residues long. Germline CDR1 and CDR2: GTSNPN and SVGIG (reference sequence). The CDR3 DNA sequence: TGTGCCTGGAGGAAGGGGCGTACCTACAATGAGCAGTTCTTC. As protein: CAWRKGRTYNEQFF.

A few counts support this clone. J is TRBJ1-1 and V is TRBV29-1; D is undetermined. Trimming stripped 4 bases from V and 4 bases from J, with 10 bases between. The germline V gene has CDR1 SQVTM and CDR2 ANQGSEA. The CDR3 spans 12 residues. The CDR3 sequence is CSVALHSTEAFF. DNA of the CDR3: TGCAGCGTTGCTTTGCATAGCACTGAAGCTTTCTTT.

The chain carries TRBV6-4 and TRBJ1-5, with 8 bases aligning to TRBD1. The CDR3 is 17 residues long. Germline V gene lookup returns CDR1 MRHNA and CDR2 SNTAGT. Trimming removed 9 bases from V and 9 bases from J; junction bases left unmatched: 22. The CDR3 loop reads CARFSQGAASPGRPQHF. The CDR3 nucleotides are TGTGCCAGGTTTTCTCAGGGGGCTGCGTCTCCAGGTCGGCCCCAGCATTTT.

V usage is TRBV5-6 and J usage is TRBJ2-6, with D perhaps matching TRBD1 (6 bases). CDR1 SGHDT and CDR2 YYEEEE come from the germline V gene. The germline V and J ends were trimmed by 6 bases and 1 base, with 14 bases remaining between them. The CDR3 spans 16 residues. The CDR3 nucleotides read TGTGCCAGCAAAGGGGGATTGTGGTCTGGGGCCAACGTCCTGACTTTC. Translation: CASKGGLWSGANVLTF.

The gene calls are TRBV9 and TRBJ2-7; possibly TRBD2 for D (6 bases). Looked up from germline, CDR1 is SGDLS and CDR2 is YYNGEE. Trimming stripped 3 bases from V and 2 bases from J, with 12 bases between. The CDR3 sequence is 14 residues long. The CDR3 bases are TGTGCCAGCAGCGCCCGGGACTTACCCTACGAGCAGTACTTC. Its protein product is CASSARDLPYEQYF.